This record looks at one T cell receptor (beta chain) sequence and its context. Its antigen is as yet unknown. V was clipped by 5 bases and J by 7 bases; unmatched bases: 7. There are 14 residues in the CDR3. Germline V CDR1 and CDR2: MNHEY, SMNVEV (reference sequence). This entry is derived from a study of T cell repertoires in cytomegalovirus infection. Overall study results and limits: HLA-C-restricted CMV-specific TCR beta clonotypes prevailed in the ex vivo response.

In TCRdb, the reads were re-called with MiXCR into one record per CDR3 protein. The profile shows about 530,000 distinct CDR3 sequences, 26% of them singletons. The sequenced sample was PBMCs. The TCR originated in a human donor in good health (CMV status not recorded). Some clones in this sample may be carry-over from other donors' samples. The chain employs TRBV27 and TRBJ1-2; 10 bases line up with TRBD1. The CDR3 nucleotides read TGTGCCAGCAGTCCCTTGGGACAGGGGCTTGGCTACACCTTC. This translates into CASSPLGQGLGYTF.